Shown below are 13 T cell receptor beta chains from a single sample sequenced in a study of cytomegalovirus exposure and HLA in healthy donors. TCRdb's copy holds only in-frame clones and misses some; the assay was immunoSEQ multiplex PCR. The table shows approximately 190,000 clones, with about four fifths occurring only once. The sample consisted of PBMCs. Receptors were obtained from a man younger than 30 in good health and CMV-seropositive.

Only a few counts were recorded for this clone. The rearrangement links TRBV28 to TRBJ1-5; D call uncertain. Trimming took 2 bases from V and 2 from J, leaving 10 bases between them. The CDR3 has 15 amino acids. Germline V gene data show CDR1 as MDHEN and CDR2 as SYDVKM. DNA for the CDR3: TGTGCCAGCAGTTTAGAAGCGTTGGGCAATCAGCCCCAGCATTTT. Its protein is CASSLEALGNQPQHF.

The chain joins TRBV19 to TRBJ2-7, with 8 bases matching TRBD1. With V trimmed by 5 bases and J by 4 bases, 10 bases remained unmatched. CDR3 length equals 15 residues. Germline V gives CDR1 LNHDA, CDR2 SQIVND (reference sequence). The CDR3 bases are TGTGCCAGTAGTCCCTGGACAGGGTCCCTATACGAGCAGTACTTC. This gives the protein CASSPWTGSLYEQYF.

The count of this clone is one. This chain uses TRBV5-1 with TRBJ1-3; D is ambiguous. V was cut by 0 bases and J by 0 bases, with 10 bases left in between. This CDR3 is 16 amino acids long. Germline assignment: CDR1 SGHRS and CDR2 YFSETQ. DNA for the CDR3: TGCGCCAGCAGCTTGGTTCCAGGCTCCTCTGGAAACACCATATATTTT. This gives the protein CASSLVPGSSGNTIYF. Based on the CDR3 plus reference TRBV5-1 and TRBJ1-3, the full variable domain is KAGVTQTPRYLIKTRGQQVTLSCSPISGHRSVSWYQQTPGQGLQFLFEYFSETQRNKGNFPGRFSGRQFSNSRSEMNVSTLELGDSALYLCASSLVPGSSGNTIYFGEGSWLTVV.

CDR3 DNA: TGTGCCAGCAGGGGACTAGCGGGAGGGCCTGGAGAGCAGTACTTC. It yields the protein CASRGLAGGPGEQYF. The chain links TRBV28 to TRBJ2-7; 16 bases line up with TRBD2. Per the germline V gene, CDR1 is MDHEN and CDR2 is SYDVKM. This CDR3 comprises 15 residues. The V and J ends lost 6 bases and 7 bases, in that order; junction bases with no gene match: 6.

V and J are TRBV27 and TRBJ2-5; D is perhaps TRBD2 (6 bases). Germline CDR1 and CDR2: MNHEY and SMNVEV (reference sequence). Trimming stripped 5 bases from V and 9 bases from J, with 13 bases between. This CDR3 has 12 residues. The CDR3 spells CASSPGSWAQYF. CDR3 nucleotides: TGTGCCAGCAGTCCCGGGAGTTGGGCCCAGTACTTC.

The chain is built from TRBV28 and TRBJ2-7, with D maybe TRBD2 (5 bases). Germline assignment: CDR1 MDHEN and CDR2 SYDVKM. The CDR3 spans 14 residues. The V gene lost 6 bases and the J gene lost 3 bases, with 15 bases spanning the gap. This CDR3 reads CASSSGVADYEQYF. CDR3 nucleotides: TGTGCCAGCAGCTCCGGGGTCGCAGACTACGAGCAGTACTTC.

This clone was observed once. This sequence joins TRBV11-2 and TRBJ2-7; TRBD1 agrees at 10 bases. The CDR3 length is 15 residues. Per germline, CDR1 SGHAT and CDR2 FQNNGV. The V segment lost 3 bases and the J segment 0 bases; nucleotides outside the gene matches: 2. CDR3 loop: CASSFGTGDSYEQYF. CDR3 nucleotides: TGTGCCAGCAGCTTTGGGACAGGGGACTCCTACGAGCAGTACTTC. The variable domain in full, completed from reference TRBV11-2 and TRBJ2-7, reads EAGVAQSPRYKIIEKRQSVAFWCNPISGHATLYWYQQILGQGPKLLIQFQNNGVVDDSQLPKDRFSAERLKGVDSTLKIQPAKLEDSAVYLCASSFGTGDSYEQYFGPGTRLTVT.

This rearrangement joins TRBV27 to TRBJ1-5; 7 bases fit TRBD1. Germline loops: CDR1 MNHEY, CDR2 SMNVEV (reference sequence). V lost 6 bases, J lost 7 bases, and 9 bases stayed unmatched. The CDR3 is 14 residues long. CDR3 residues: CASSRKGAWQPQHF. The CDR3 DNA is TGTGCCAGCAGCCGAAAGGGGGCTTGGCAGCCCCAGCATTTT.

There are a few counts of this clone. This sequence joins TRBV9 and TRBJ1-2, with unresolved D. V was cut by 0 bases and J by 0 bases, with 9 bases left in between. There are 15 residues in the CDR3. Germline assignment: CDR1 SGDLS and CDR2 YYNGEE. CDR3 loop: CASSVDPVANYGYTF. As DNA, the CDR3 is TGTGCCAGCAGCGTAGATCCGGTAGCTAACTATGGCTACACCTTC.

The chain carries TRBV9 and TRBJ2-2; D perhaps matches TRBD2 (6 bases). The CDR3 length is 16 residues. Looked up from germline, CDR1 is SGDLS and CDR2 is YYNGEE. Trimming shortened V by 4 bases and J by 3 bases, and 16 bases separated the two germline ends. CDR3: CASSPLGTGHTGELFF. For the CDR3, the DNA is TGTGCCAGCAGCCCCCTCGGGACTGGCCACACCGGGGAGCTGTTTTTT. Complete variable domain (other parts from reference TRBV9 and TRBJ2-2): DSGVTQTPKHLITATGQRVTLRCSPRSGDLSVYWYQQSLDQGLQFLIQYYNGEERAKGNILERFSAQQFPDLHSELNLSSLELGDSALYFCASSPLGTGHTGELFFGEGSRLTVL.

This clone has more than one count but fewer than ten. The chain employs TRBV6-5 and TRBJ1-5; D unclear. Germline V CDR1 and CDR2: MNHEY, SVGAGI. V lost 7 bases and J lost 0, with 13 bases in between. The CDR3 is made up of 15 amino acids. The CDR3 here is CASKIREYSNQPQHF. As DNA, the CDR3 is TGTGCCAGCAAGATAAGGGAGTATAGCAATCAGCCCCAGCATTTT.

The V and J genes are TRBV4-3 and TRBJ2-2; 12 nucleotides align to TRBD2. The CDR3 sequence is 19 residues long. Trimming took 0 bases from V and 3 from J; bases not matched to a gene: 8. Germline V gene lookup returns CDR1 LGHNA and CDR2 YSLEER. CDR3 in DNA: TGCGCCAGCAGCCAAGATGGGGCTAGCGGGAGGGTGTACACCGGGGAGCTGTTTTTT. Translating gives CASSQDGASGRVYTGELFF.

This clone was detected once. The chain employs TRBV2 and TRBJ2-1; TRBD2 aligns across 7 bases. After removal of 10 bases from V and 5 bases from J, the junction contained 8 bases not matched to a gene. CDR3 length: 13 amino acids. Germline V gives CDR1 SNHLY, CDR2 FYNNEI. CDR3 bases: TGTGCCACTACCACTAGCGCCGACAATGAGCAGTTCTTC. The encoded protein is CATTTSADNEQFF.